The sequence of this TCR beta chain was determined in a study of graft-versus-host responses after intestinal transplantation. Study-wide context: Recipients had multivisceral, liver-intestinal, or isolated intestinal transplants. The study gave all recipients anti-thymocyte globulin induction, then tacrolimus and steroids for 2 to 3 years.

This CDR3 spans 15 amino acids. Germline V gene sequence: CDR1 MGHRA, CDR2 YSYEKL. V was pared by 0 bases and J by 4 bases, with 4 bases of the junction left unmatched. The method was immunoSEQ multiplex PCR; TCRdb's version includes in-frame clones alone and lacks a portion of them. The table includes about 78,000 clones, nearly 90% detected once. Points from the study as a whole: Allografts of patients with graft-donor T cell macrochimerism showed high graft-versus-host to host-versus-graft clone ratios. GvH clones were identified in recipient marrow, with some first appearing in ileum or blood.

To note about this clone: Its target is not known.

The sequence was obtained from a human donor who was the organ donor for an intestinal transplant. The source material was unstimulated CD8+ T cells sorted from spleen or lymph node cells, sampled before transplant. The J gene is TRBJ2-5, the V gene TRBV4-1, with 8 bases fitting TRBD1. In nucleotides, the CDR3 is TGCGCCAGCAGCCAAGAAGGCGACAGGGGAGAGACCCAGTACTTC. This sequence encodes CASSQEGDRGETQYF.